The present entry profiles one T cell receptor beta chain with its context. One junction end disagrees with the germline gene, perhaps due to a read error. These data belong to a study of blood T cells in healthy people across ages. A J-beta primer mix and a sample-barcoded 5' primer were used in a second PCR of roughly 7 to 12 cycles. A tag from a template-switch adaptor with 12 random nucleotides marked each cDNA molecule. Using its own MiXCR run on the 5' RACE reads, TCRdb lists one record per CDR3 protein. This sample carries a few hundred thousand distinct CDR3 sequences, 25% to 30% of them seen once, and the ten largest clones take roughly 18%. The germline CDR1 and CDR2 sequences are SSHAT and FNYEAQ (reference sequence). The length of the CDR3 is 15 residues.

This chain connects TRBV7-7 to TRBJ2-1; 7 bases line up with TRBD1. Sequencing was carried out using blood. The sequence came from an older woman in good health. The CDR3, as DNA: TGTGCTAGCAGCTCCGGGACAGCCTCCTACAATGAGCAGTTCTTC. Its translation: CASSSGTASYNEQFF.